The next 28 T cell receptor beta chains were all read from a single sample in a study of OX40 agonist ivuxolimab in advanced cancers. Generated by immunoSEQ multiplex PCR, the TCRdb table keeps only in-frame clones and is missing some. The repertoire consists of tens of thousands of clones, with around 86% occurring once and the leading ten covering 0.32%. The sample was CD4+ or CD8+ T cells sorted from blood, taken in a trial of the OX40 agonist ivuxolimab. These receptors came from an adult with an advanced solid tumor such as melanoma, head and neck, liver or kidney cancer.

CDR3 loop: CASRITGSVSEAFF. CDR3 nucleotides: TGTGCCAGCAGAATTACAGGGAGTGTTTCTGAAGCTTTCTTT. V usage is TRBV7-9 and J usage is TRBJ1-1, with D possibly matching TRBD1 (6 bases). The CDR3 consists of 14 residues. V gave up 6 bases and J gave up 6 bases, with 17 bases separating them. Germline CDR1 SEHNR, CDR2 FQNEAQ (reference sequence).

The rearrangement uses TRBV25-1 and TRBJ2-1; D ambiguous. V was shortened by 5 bases and J by 4 bases, with 9 bases between the two germline ends. The germline gives CDR1 MGHDK, CDR2 SYGVNS. The CDR3 loop spans 13 amino acids. CDR3 amino acids: CASSLGSYNEQFF. CDR3 nucleotides: TGTGCCAGCAGTTTGGGTTCTTACAATGAGCAGTTCTTC.

The V call is TRBV6-1, the J call TRBJ2-2; TRBD1 matches at 7 bases. The CDR3 has 16 amino acids. Germline CDR1 MNHNS, CDR2 SASEGT. Trimming at V came to 0 bases and at J to 1 base, leaving 2 bases not matched to a gene. The CDR3 spells CASSEAYRGNTGELFF. The CDR3 coding sequence is TGTGCCAGCAGTGAAGCGTACAGGGGGAACACCGGGGAGCTGTTTTTT.

CDR3 nucleotide sequence: TGTGCCAGCAGCGTTCAGGGGAAAGGTGGAAACACCATATATTTT. Translation: CASSVQGKGGNTIYF. This rearrangement joins TRBV9 to TRBJ1-3, with D possibly TRBD1 on 6 matching bases. There are 15 residues in the CDR3. V was trimmed by 2 bases and J by 3 bases, leaving 12 bases between them. Germline CDR1 is SGDLS and CDR2 is YYNGEE.

J is TRBJ1-2 and V is TRBV11-2; no reliable D call. Germline CDR1 reads SGHAT; CDR2 reads FQNNGV. This CDR3 comprises 13 residues. V dropped 2 bases and J dropped 6 bases, with 10 bases sitting between them. The CDR3 region is CASSLMTFDGYTF. The CDR3 bases are TGTGCCAGCAGCTTAATGACATTTGATGGCTACACCTTC.

The J gene is TRBJ1-2, the V gene TRBV7-2; D not certain. This CDR3 is 13 amino acids long. Trimming removed 8 bases at V and 2 bases at J, with 12 bases between. Per the germline V gene, CDR1 is SGHTA and CDR2 is FQGNSA. CDR3 nucleotides: TGTGCCAGCCGTCGTCAGTCAAACTATGGCTACACCTTC. The encoded protein is CASRRQSNYGYTF.

The V and J genes are TRBV7-8 and TRBJ1-1, with no clear D. CDR3 length: 14 amino acids. The germline gives CDR1 SGHVS, CDR2 FQNEAQ. With 0 bases removed from V and 0 bases from J, the gap between germline ends came to 5 bases. CDR3 nucleotide sequence: TGTGCCAGCAGCTTAGCCAGTATGAACACTGAAGCTTTCTTT. This translates into CASSLASMNTEAFF.

The chain has TRBV14 and TRBJ1-2; D gene uncertain. V dropped 0 bases and J dropped 5 bases, with 13 bases sitting between them. CDR1 and CDR2 (germline): SGHDN, FVKESK. CDR3 length: 15 amino acids. The DNA of the CDR3 is TGTGCCAGCAGCCAAGAGCTCGGCCGAGGGTATGGCTACACCTTC. It encodes CASSQELGRGYGYTF.

The gene calls are TRBV5-1 and TRBJ1-2; tentatively, D is TRBD1 (6 bases). CDR3 length: 13 amino acids. Germline CDR1 and CDR2: SGHRS and YFSETQ. V was pared by 0 bases and J by 7 bases, with 10 bases between. CDR3 sequence: CASSLEGGSGYTF. The DNA of the CDR3 is TGCGCCAGCAGCTTGGAAGGGGGTTCTGGCTACACCTTC.

The chain joins TRBV19 to TRBJ1-2; D is perhaps TRBD1 (6 bases). The CDR3 is 13 residues long. In germline, CDR1 is LNHDA, CDR2 SQIVND (reference sequence). V lost 7 bases, J lost 4 bases, and 13 bases lay in between. The CDR3 loop reads CASNDRTLYGYTF. The CDR3, as DNA: TGTGCCAGTAATGACAGGACCCTCTATGGCTACACCTTC.

This clone was recorded a few times. This chain connects TRBV2 to TRBJ2-1; D is unclear. This CDR3 spans 12 amino acids. V was trimmed by 1 base and J by 8 bases, leaving 6 bases between them. Germline CDR1 and CDR2: SNHLY and FYNNEI. DNA for the CDR3: TGTGCCAGCAGTGAAGACGAATATGAGCAGTTCTTC. Protein: CASSEDEYEQFF.

The sample holds one count of this clone. Different DNA sequences within this sample yield the same CDR3. V and J are TRBV19 and TRBJ1-1; 7 nucleotides align to TRBD1. Germline V gene data show CDR1 as LNHDA and CDR2 as SQIVND (reference sequence). The length of the CDR3 is 13 residues. V lost 5 bases, J lost 3 bases, and 3 bases stayed unmatched. CDR3 amino acids: CASSADRDTEAFF. The CDR3 DNA sequence: TGTGCCAGTAGTGCTGACAGGGACACTGAAGCTTTCTTT.

In this sample, this clone turned up once. The chain is built from TRBV29-1 and TRBJ2-1; TRBD1 aligns across 9 bases. The germline V gene encodes CDR1 SQVTM and CDR2 ANQGSEA. This CDR3 has 12 residues. V lost 7 bases to trimming and J lost 5 bases; unmatched junction nucleotides: 3. The CDR3 protein is CSAGTGNNEQFF. CDR3 coding DNA: TGCAGCGCCGGGACAGGGAACAATGAGCAGTTCTTC.

The chain joins TRBV11-2 to TRBJ2-1, with D perhaps matching TRBD2 (5 bases). The germline V gene has CDR1 SGHAT and CDR2 FQNNGV. Between the trimmed V and J ends, which lost 5 bases and 0 bases, there was a span of 11 bases. This CDR3 has 15 residues. The chain's CDR3 is CASSPVEGSYNEQFF. The CDR3 bases are TGTGCCAGCAGCCCTGTAGAGGGCTCCTACAATGAGCAGTTCTTC. The full variable domain, with the rest looked up from reference TRBV11-2 and TRBJ2-1, is EAGVAQSPRYKIIEKRQSVAFWCNPISGHATLYWYQQILGQGPKLLIQFQNNGVVDDSQLPKDRFSAERLKGVDSTLKIQPAKLEDSAVYLCASSPVEGSYNEQFFGPGTRLTVL.

This clone has a handful of counts. The rearrangement links TRBV13 to TRBJ1-5; weak D call: TRBD1 (6 bases). The length of the CDR3 is 14 residues. The germline V and J ends were trimmed by 5 bases and 4 bases, with 12 bases remaining between them. Germline CDR1 reads PRHDT; CDR2 reads FYEKMQ (reference sequence). CDR3 loop: CASSGGAANQPQHF. The CDR3 region has the DNA TGTGCCAGCAGCGGGGGGGCAGCAAATCAGCCCCAGCATTTT.

The chain combines TRBV5-4 with TRBJ2-5; D is unclear. Per the germline V gene, CDR1 is SGHNT and CDR2 is YYREEE (reference sequence). V gave up 4 bases and J gave up 2 bases, with 12 bases separating them. The CDR3 runs to 14 residues. CDR3 DNA: TGTGCCAGCAGCCCAGCCGGGCGGCAAGAGACCCAGTACTTC. Its protein product is CASSPAGRQETQYF.

This clone showed up just once. The chain recombines TRBV7-9 with TRBJ1-1, with D unclear. Germline lookup yields CDR1 SEHNR and CDR2 FQNEAQ (reference sequence). V gave up 1 base and J gave up 7 bases, with 10 bases separating them. CDR3 length: 13 residues. This CDR3 reads CASSLEGIVEAFF. The CDR3 coding sequence is TGTGCCAGCAGCTTAGAGGGAATAGTTGAAGCTTTCTTT.

The chain employs TRBV2 and TRBJ2-6; no definite D call. The V gene's germline CDR1 is SNHLY and CDR2 FYNNEI. Trimming took off 7 bases at V and 4 bases at J, with 11 bases between the two ends. This CDR3 is built from 14 residues. The CDR3: CASMLGNGANVLTF. The CDR3 nucleotides read TGTGCCAGCATGTTAGGGAACGGGGCCAACGTCCTGACTTTC.

The V gene is TRBV9, the J gene TRBJ2-3; 12 nucleotides align to TRBD2. The V segment lost 4 bases and the J segment 3 bases; nucleotides outside the gene matches: 6. CDR1 is SGDLS and CDR2 is YYNGEE in the germline V gene. The CDR3 runs 16 residues. This CDR3 is CASSRTSGVETDTQYF. DNA for the CDR3: TGTGCCAGCAGCAGGACTAGCGGGGTGGAGACAGATACGCAGTATTTT.

Written as DNA, the CDR3 is TGTGCCAGCAGCTTTCCGGGACAGGGGTTTTGGAGCACTGAAGCTTTCTTT. Translating it yields CASSFPGQGFWSTEAFF. This chain links TRBV5-6 with TRBJ1-1, with 10 positions matching TRBD1. V trimming: 2 bases; J trimming: 4 bases; junction bases outside the gene matches: 11. Germline V CDR1 and CDR2: SGHDT, YYEEEE. The length of the CDR3 is 17 residues.

The CDR3 sequence is CASSSGGSGETQYF. CDR3 sequence (DNA): TGCGCCAGCAGCTCTGGGGGGTCAGGCGAGACCCAGTACTTC. This chain links TRBV5-1 with TRBJ2-5, with TRBD2 as a possible D gene (6 bases). CDR1 is SGHRS, CDR2 YFSETQ, per germline. Trimming removed 3 bases from V and 5 bases from J, with 14 bases in between. CDR3 length equals 14 residues.

The chain has TRBV9 and TRBJ2-1; 11 bases line up with TRBD2. Trimming removed 0 bases from V and 3 bases from J; junction bases left unmatched: 11. The length of the CDR3 is 19 residues. Germline CDR1 and CDR2: SGDLS and YYNGEE. CDR3 coding DNA: TGTGCCAGCAGCGTAGCTACTGGGTCTAGCGGGAGGAGCTACAATGAGCAGTTCTTC. It yields the protein CASSVATGSSGRSYNEQFF.

The rearrangement uses TRBV6-1 and TRBJ1-1; D gene ambiguous. Germline V CDR1 and CDR2: MNHNS, SASEGT. V lost 4 bases and J lost 4, with 4 bases in between. The length of the CDR3 is 11 residues. DNA for the CDR3: TGTGCCAGCAGTGGGGGCACTGAAGCTTTCTTT. It encodes CASSGGTEAFF.

V and J are TRBV29-1 and TRBJ1-2, with a tentative D call TRBD1 (5 bases). The V and J ends lost 7 bases and 0 bases respectively, with 18 bases between them. This CDR3 spans 15 amino acids. In germline, CDR1 is SQVTM, CDR2 ANQGSEA. As DNA, the CDR3 is TGCAGCGCCGCAGAGGGGAGGGGAACTAACTATGGCTACACCTTC. The encoded protein is CSAAEGRGTNYGYTF.

The sample holds one count of this clone. The chain has TRBV19 and TRBJ2-1, with D possibly TRBD1 on 5 matching bases. The ends were cut back, 3 bases at V and 4 bases at J, with 16 bases in the middle. The CDR3 extends over 16 amino acids. Germline-derived CDR1 and CDR2 are LNHDA and SQIVND (reference sequence). CDR3 loop: CASSMWKDRVYNEQFF. The CDR3 nucleotides are TGTGCCAGTAGTATGTGGAAAGACAGAGTATACAATGAGCAGTTCTTC.

The rearrangement uses TRBV27 and TRBJ2-4; a weak D match, TRBD1 (5 bases). The CDR3 sequence is 15 residues long. The germline V gene has CDR1 MNHEY and CDR2 SMNVEV (reference sequence). V lost 8 bases and J 0 bases, leaving 14 bases between the germline ends. CDR3 sequence (DNA): TGTGCCAGCCGACAGTCCCCCCCAGCCAAAAACATTCAGTACTTC. This encodes CASRQSPPAKNIQYF.

The chain is built from TRBV5-1 and TRBJ1-3, with TRBD1 as a possible D gene (5 bases). The V gene's germline CDR1 is SGHRS and CDR2 YFSETQ. Trimming pared 5 bases from V and 4 bases from J, leaving 13 bases between. This CDR3 comprises 14 residues. The CDR3 DNA follows: TGCGCCAGCAGTCCGCAGGGAGCGGGAAACACCATATATTTT. It yields the protein CASSPQGAGNTIYF.

This chain connects TRBV5-1 to TRBJ2-5; maybe TRBD2 (7 bases). Germline lookup yields CDR1 SGHRS and CDR2 YFSETQ. V was cut by 6 bases and J by 2 bases, with 17 bases left in between. The CDR3 covers 15 residues. The CDR3 here is CASTVGAGAQETQYF. As DNA, the CDR3 is TGCGCCAGCACCGTGGGGGCGGGGGCGCAAGAGACCCAGTACTTC. The entire variable domain, with the rest obtained from reference TRBV5-1 and TRBJ2-5, is as follows: KAGVTQTPRYLIKTRGQQVTLSCSPISGHRSVSWYQQTPGQGLQFLFEYFSETQRNKGNFPGRFSGRQFSNSRSEMNVSTLELGDSALYLCASTVGAGAQETQYFGPGTRLLVL.